This TCR beta chain stems from a study of cytomegalovirus exposure and HLA in healthy donors. For the study at large: About 82 million unique TCRs from HLA-typed donors were held in an early release of data. Findings and limits, study-wide: The study recorded 164 TCR beta chains that were cytomegalovirus-associated. Many donors shared some public TCRs, even though most TCR sequences were rare.

CDR3 length equals 18 residues. V dropped 4 bases and J dropped 3 bases, with 24 bases sitting between them. PCR involved 60 Vbeta and 13 Jbeta primers. Repertoires were generated with immunoSEQ multiplex PCR, while TCRdb's copy carries only in-frame clones and drops some. The repertoire consists of about 73,000 clones, with over 70% occurring once and the leading ten covering approximately 13%. Concerning this clone: Its antigen remains unidentified.

This TCR was recovered from a man aged 65 to 85 in good health and CMV-seronegative. The rearrangement links TRBV23-1 to TRBJ1-2; no reliable D call. TRBV23-1 is an ORF; its function is uncertain. Sequenced material: PBMCs. CDR3 coding DNA: TGCGCCAGCAGTCCTACCCACGAGCCCGGTCTCCAATACTATGGCTACACCTTC. Its protein is CASSPTHEPGLQYYGYTF.